The TCR beta chain under discussion was sequenced for a study of HIV-infected children after antiretroviral therapy interruption. Whole-study context: Continuous-treatment children had median age 8 years, interruption 9 to 10 years. Interruption-arm samples span weeks 0, 12, interruption end (24 or 48), and about 3 years post-study.

Trimming removed 1 base at V and 0 bases at J, with 3 bases between. The length of the CDR3 is 14 residues. A 3' RACE protocol on RNA, with unique molecular identifiers, produced the TCR library. TCRdb ran MiXCR on the 3' RACE reads and lists one entry per CDR3 protein. This sample has about 89,000 distinct CDR3 sequences, with about 7.2% found just once. This clonotype appeared many times. Treatment meaning: PENTA 11 planned treatment interruption arm or continuous ART arm. The receptor was isolated from a pool of human donors with HIV. The V gene is TRBV12-3 or TRBV12-4, the J gene TRBJ2-2; unclear D gene. The input for sequencing was CD45RA+ CD4+ T cells from PBMCs, pooled from several time points, taken from a donor given antiretroviral therapy, either interrupted or continuous. Specified subset: naive CD4+ CD45RA+ CD45RO- T cells. The CDR3 sequence: CASSLVPNTGELFF. CDR3 DNA sequence: TGTGCCAGCAGTTTAGTCCCGAACACCGGGGAGCTGTTTTTT.